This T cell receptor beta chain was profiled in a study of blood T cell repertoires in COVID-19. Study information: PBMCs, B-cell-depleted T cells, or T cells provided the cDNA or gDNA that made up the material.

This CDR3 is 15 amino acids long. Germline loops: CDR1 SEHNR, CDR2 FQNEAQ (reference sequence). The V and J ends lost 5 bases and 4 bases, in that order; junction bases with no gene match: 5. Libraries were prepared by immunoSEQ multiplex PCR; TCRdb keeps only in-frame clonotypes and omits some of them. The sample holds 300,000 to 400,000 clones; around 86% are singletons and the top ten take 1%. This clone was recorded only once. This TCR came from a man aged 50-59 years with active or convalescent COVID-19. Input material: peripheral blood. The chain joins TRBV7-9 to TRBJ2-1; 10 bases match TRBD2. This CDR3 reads CASSERGGAYNEQFF. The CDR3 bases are TGTGCCAGCAGCGAGCGGGGGGGCGCATACAATGAGCAGTTCTTC.